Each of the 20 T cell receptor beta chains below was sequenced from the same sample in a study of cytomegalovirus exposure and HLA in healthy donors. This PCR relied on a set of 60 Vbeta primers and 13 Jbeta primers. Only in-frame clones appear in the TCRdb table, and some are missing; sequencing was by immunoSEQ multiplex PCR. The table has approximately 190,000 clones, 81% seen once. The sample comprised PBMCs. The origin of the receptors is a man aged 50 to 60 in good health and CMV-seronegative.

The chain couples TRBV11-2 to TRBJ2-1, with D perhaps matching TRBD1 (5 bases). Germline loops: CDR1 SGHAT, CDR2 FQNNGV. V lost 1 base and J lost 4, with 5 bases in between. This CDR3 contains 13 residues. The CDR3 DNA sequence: TGTGCCAGCAGCTTAGCAGGGTACAATGAGCAGTTCTTC. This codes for CASSLAGYNEQFF.

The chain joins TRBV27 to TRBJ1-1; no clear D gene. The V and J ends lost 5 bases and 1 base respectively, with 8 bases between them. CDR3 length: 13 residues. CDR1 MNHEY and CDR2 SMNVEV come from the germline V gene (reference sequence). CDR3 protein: CASSPSGNTEAFF. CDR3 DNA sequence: TGTGCCAGCAGTCCGTCGGGGAACACTGAAGCTTTCTTT.

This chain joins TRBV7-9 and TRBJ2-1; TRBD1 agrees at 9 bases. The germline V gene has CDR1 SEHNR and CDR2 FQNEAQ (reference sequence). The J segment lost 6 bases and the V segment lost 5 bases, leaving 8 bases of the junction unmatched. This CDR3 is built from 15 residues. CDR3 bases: TGTGCCAGCAGCCCCGGACAGGGGACAGGCAATGAGCAGTTCTTC. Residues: CASSPGQGTGNEQFF.

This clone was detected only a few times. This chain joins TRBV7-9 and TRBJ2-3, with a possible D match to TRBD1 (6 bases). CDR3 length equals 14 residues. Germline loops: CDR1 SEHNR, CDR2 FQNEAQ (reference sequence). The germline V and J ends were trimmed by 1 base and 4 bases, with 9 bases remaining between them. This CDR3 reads CASSLGPGADTQYF. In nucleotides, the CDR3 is TGTGCCAGCAGCTTAGGTCCAGGGGCAGATACGCAGTATTTT. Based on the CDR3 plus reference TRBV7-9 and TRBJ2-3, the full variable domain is DTGVSQNPRHKITKRGQNVTFRCDPISEHNRLYWYRQTLGQGPEFLTYFQNEAQLEKSRLLSDRFSAERPKGSFSTLEIQRTEQGDSAMYLCASSLGPGADTQYFGPGTRLTVL.

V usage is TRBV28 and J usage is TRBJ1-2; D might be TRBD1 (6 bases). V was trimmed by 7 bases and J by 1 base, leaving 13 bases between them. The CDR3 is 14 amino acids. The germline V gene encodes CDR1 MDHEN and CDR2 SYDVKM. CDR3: CASKVQGINYGYTF. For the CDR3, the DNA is TGTGCCAGCAAGGTGCAGGGGATTAACTATGGCTACACCTTC.

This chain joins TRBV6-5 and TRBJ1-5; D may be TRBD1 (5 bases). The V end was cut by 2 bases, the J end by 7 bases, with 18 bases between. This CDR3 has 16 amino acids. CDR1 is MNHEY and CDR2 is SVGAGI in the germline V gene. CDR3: CASSYRFGGENQPQHF. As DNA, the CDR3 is TGTGCCAGCAGTTACCGATTCGGAGGGGAAAACCAGCCCCAGCATTTT.

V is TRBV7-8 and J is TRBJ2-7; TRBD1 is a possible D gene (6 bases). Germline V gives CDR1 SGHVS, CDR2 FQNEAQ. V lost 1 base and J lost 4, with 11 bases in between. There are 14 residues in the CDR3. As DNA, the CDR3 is TGTGCCAGCAGCTTAGAGACAGGAAGGTACGAGCAGTACTTC. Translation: CASSLETGRYEQYF.

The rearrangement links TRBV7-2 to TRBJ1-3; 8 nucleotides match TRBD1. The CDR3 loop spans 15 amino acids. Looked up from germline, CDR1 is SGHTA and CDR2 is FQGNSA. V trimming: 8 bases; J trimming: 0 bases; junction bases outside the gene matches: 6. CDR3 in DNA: TGTGCCAGCGGCCAGGGGGCACGCTCTGGAAACACCATATATTTT. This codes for CASGQGARSGNTIYF.

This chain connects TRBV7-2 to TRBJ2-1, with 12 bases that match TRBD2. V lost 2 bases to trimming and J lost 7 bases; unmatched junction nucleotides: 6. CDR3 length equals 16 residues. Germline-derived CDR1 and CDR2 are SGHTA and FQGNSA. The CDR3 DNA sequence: TGTGCCAGCAGCTTACAACCTAGCGGGGGGGCAAATGAGCAGTTCTTC. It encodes CASSLQPSGGANEQFF.

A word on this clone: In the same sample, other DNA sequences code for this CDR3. Here the CDR3 DNA reads TGTGCCATCAGTGAACGGGACAATGAGCAGTTCTTC. Its protein is CAISERDNEQFF. The chain links TRBV10-3 to TRBJ2-1, with D unclear. CDR3 length: 12 amino acids. The V gene lost 3 bases and the J gene lost 5 bases, with 5 bases spanning the gap. Germline V gives CDR1 ENHRY, CDR2 SYGVKD.

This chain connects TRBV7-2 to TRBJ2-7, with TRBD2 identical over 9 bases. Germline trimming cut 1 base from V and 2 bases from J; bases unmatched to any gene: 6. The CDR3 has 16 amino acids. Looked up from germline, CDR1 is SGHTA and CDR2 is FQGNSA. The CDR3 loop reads CASSLESSGDPYEQYF. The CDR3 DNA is TGTGCCAGCAGCTTAGAGTCTAGCGGGGACCCCTACGAGCAGTACTTC. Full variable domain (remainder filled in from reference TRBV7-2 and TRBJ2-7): GAGVSQSPSNKVTEKGKDVELRCDPISGHTALYWYRQSLGQGLEFLIYFQGNSAPDKSGLPSDRFSAERTGGSVSTLTIQRTQQEDSAVYLCASSLESSGDPYEQYFGPGTRLTVT.

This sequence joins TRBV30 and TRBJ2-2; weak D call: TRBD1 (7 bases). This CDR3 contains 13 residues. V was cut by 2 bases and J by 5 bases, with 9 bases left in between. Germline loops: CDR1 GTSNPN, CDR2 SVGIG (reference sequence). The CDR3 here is CAWSPGGTGELFF. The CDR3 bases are TGTGCCTGGAGTCCAGGGGGGACCGGGGAGCTGTTTTTT. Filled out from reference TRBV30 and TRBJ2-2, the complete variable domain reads SQTIHQWPATLVQPVGSPLSLECTVEGTSNPNLYWYRQAAGRGLQLLFYSVGIGQISSEVPQNLSASRPQDRQFILSSKKLLLSDSGFYLCAWSPGGTGELFFGEGSRLTVL.

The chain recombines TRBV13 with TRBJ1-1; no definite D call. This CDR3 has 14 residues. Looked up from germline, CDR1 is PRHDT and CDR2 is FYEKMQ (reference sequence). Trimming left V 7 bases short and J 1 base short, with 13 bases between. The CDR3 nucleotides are TGTGCCAGCACCTCCCGGGGTACGAACACTGAAGCTTTCTTT. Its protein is CASTSRGTNTEAFF.

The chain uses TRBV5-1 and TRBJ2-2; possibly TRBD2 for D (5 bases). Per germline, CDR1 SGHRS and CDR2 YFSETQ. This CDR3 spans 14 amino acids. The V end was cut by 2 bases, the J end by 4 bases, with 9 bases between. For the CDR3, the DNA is TGCGCCAGCAGCTTTGTCGGGGTCACCGGGGAGCTGTTTTTT. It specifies CASSFVGVTGELFF.

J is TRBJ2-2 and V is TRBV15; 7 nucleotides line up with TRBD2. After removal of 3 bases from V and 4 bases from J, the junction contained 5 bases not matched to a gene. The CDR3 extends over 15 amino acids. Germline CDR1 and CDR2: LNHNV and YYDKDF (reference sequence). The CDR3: CATSRSGDGTGELFF. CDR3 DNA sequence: TGTGCCACCAGCAGGAGCGGGGATGGCACCGGGGAGCTGTTTTTT.

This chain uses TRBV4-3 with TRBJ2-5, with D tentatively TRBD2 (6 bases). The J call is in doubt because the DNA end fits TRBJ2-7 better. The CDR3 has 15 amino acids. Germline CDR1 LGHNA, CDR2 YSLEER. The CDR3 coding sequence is TGCGCCAGCAGCCAAGTACTGGGGGACTCTATCGAGCAGTACTTC. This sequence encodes CASSQVLGDSIEQYF.

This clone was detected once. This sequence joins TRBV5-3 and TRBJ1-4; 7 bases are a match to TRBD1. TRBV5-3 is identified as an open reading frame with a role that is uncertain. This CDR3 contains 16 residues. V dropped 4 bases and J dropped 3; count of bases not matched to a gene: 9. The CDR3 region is CARSAGQRGPNEKLFF. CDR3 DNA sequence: TGTGCCAGAAGCGCAGGTCAGAGGGGGCCTAATGAAAAACTGTTTTTT.

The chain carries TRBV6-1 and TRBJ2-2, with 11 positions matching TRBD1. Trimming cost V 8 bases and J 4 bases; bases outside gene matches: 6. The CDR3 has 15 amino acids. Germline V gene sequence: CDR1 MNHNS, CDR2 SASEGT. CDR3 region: CASHRDRGITGELFF. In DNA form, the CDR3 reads TGTGCCAGCCACCGGGACAGGGGGATCACCGGGGAGCTGTTTTTT.

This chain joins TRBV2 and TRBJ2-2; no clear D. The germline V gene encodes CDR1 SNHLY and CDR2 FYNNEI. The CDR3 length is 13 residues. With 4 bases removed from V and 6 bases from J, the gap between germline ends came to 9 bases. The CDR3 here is CASSVRSPGELFF. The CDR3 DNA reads TGTGCCAGCAGTGTTCGGTCGCCCGGGGAGCTGTTTTTT.

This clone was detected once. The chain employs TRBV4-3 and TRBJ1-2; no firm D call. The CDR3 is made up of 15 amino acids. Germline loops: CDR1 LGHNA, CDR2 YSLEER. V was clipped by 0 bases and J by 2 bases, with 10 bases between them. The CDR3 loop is CASSQDGMINYGYTF. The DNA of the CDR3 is TGCGCCAGCAGCCAAGATGGCATGATCAACTATGGCTACACCTTC.